These 16 T cell receptor beta chains came from one sample sequenced in a study of regulatory T cells in long-lasting Graves disease. Assembly of TCR beta libraries relied on iRepertoire HTBI primers together with Arm-PCR of CDR3 regions. TCRdb reanalysed the multiplex PCR reads using MiXCR and keeps one entry per CDR3 protein. The profile shows 400,000 to 500,000 distinct CDR3 sequences, 15% to 20% of them singletons. Time point meaning: newly diagnosed GD, antithyroid drugs for less than 3 months. TCR sequences were obtained from RNA taken from PBMCs. These data also formed part of another study, on T cells in Graves' hyperthyroidism and ophthalmopathy.

Sequenced here: peripheral blood mononuclear cells (PBMCs), sampled at new diagnosis, from a patient treated with antithyroid drugs. The receptors shown here come from a woman aged 30 to 39 with Graves disease.

Many counts were recorded for this clonotype. This chain uses TRBV6-1 with TRBJ2-5; unclear D gene. CDR3 length equals 17 residues. V was clipped by 8 bases and J by 5 bases, with 27 bases between them. CDR1 and CDR2 from the germline V gene are MNHNS and SASEGT. CDR3 sequence reads: CASHSRPWEVLLETQYF. For the CDR3, the DNA is TGTGCCAGCCATTCCCGACCGTGGGAAGTTCTTTTGGAGACCCAGTACTTC.

The chain has TRBV19 and TRBJ1-1; D remains unclear. The CDR3 extends over 12 amino acids. V dropped 10 bases and J dropped 1 base, with 10 bases sitting between them. Germline CDR1 and CDR2: LNHDA and SQIVND (reference sequence). CDR3 sequence reads: CATSLGNTEAFF. The DNA for the CDR3 is TGTGCCACATCCTTGGGGAACACTGAAGCTTTCTTT.

V gene TRBV7-9 combines with J gene TRBJ1-2; 7 bases fit TRBD1. The length of the CDR3 is 15 residues. With 5 bases clipped from V and 4 bases from J, the junction kept 10 bases outside the gene matches. Germline V gene sequence: CDR1 SEHNR, CDR2 FQNEAQ (reference sequence). The CDR3 loop reads CASSVYTTGAYGYTF. The CDR3 DNA sequence: TGTGCCAGCAGCGTATACACTACAGGGGCCTATGGCTACACCTTC.

This clonotype was seen ten or more times. The chain recombines TRBV30 with TRBJ2-7; possibly TRBD1 for D (5 bases). CDR3 length: 13 amino acids. Trimming removed 2 bases at V and 4 bases at J, with 12 bases between. Per germline, CDR1 GTSNPN and CDR2 SVGIG (reference sequence). The CDR3 sequence is CAWSQGAVYEQYF. CDR3 nucleotide sequence: TGTGCCTGGAGTCAAGGGGCCGTGTACGAGCAGTACTTC.

This clonotype was recorded many times. The chain links TRBV27 to TRBJ2-3; D ambiguous. Trimming took 3 bases from V and 4 from J, leaving 5 bases between them. Germline CDR1 MNHEY, CDR2 SMNVEV (reference sequence). The CDR3 runs 12 residues. CDR3 in DNA: TGTGCCAGCAGTTTCCGCCCAGATACGCAGTATTTT. It is translated as CASSFRPDTQYF.

This clonotype was observed at least ten times. The chain joins TRBV12-3 or TRBV12-4 to TRBJ2-3; 9 bases align to TRBD1. Unmatched junction bases numbered 5, after V lost 2 bases and J lost 2 bases. CDR3 length equals 16 residues. CDR3: CASSLTTGGATDTQYF. The CDR3 DNA sequence: TGTGCCAGCAGTTTAACGACAGGGGGAGCCACAGATACGCAGTATTTT.

This clonotype was counted ten times or more. V and J are TRBV7-2 and TRBJ1-2; D remains ambiguous. Trimming shortened V by 4 bases and J by 8 bases, and 11 bases separated the two germline ends. The germline gives CDR1 SGHTA, CDR2 FQGNSA. This CDR3 is 12 amino acids long. The CDR3, as DNA: TGTGCCAGCAGCTATGACGGTTGGGGCTACACCTTC. Encoded protein: CASSYDGWGYTF.

This clonotype was seen at least ten times. V and J are TRBV28 and TRBJ2-7, with 7 positions matching TRBD1. Germline values: CDR1 MDHEN, CDR2 SYDVKM. There are 15 residues in the CDR3. V was clipped by 6 bases and J by 5 bases; unmatched bases: 13. CDR3 in DNA: TGTGCCAGCAGGCTCCGGGACAGTTCTTTCGACGAGCAGTACTTC. Translated, it gives CASRLRDSSFDEQYF.

This clonotype was seen a handful of times. The chain carries TRBV5-1 and TRBJ2-2, with a possible D match to TRBD2 (5 bases). The CDR3 is 15 residues long. CDR1 is SGHRS and CDR2 is YFSETQ in the germline V gene. V lost 7 bases and J 7 bases, leaving 20 bases between the germline ends. The CDR3 spells CASAEDGGHGGELFF. Here the CDR3 DNA reads TGCGCCAGCGCGGAGGACGGTGGTCATGGCGGGGAGCTGTTTTTT.

This clonotype occurred once. The chain combines TRBV7-8 with TRBJ2-7; D uncertain. Germline V gene sequence: CDR1 SGHVS, CDR2 FQNEAQ. This CDR3 region has 16 residues. The V gene lost 6 bases and the J gene lost 3 bases, with 21 bases spanning the gap. CDR3 sequence reads: CASRAPQRGVIYEQYF. The CDR3 region has the DNA TGTGCCAGCAGGGCCCCCCAGCGCGGAGTGATCTACGAGCAGTACTTC.

In its sample, this clonotype was seen a few times. The CDR3 sequence is CASTMGGTEAFF. CDR3 DNA sequence: TGTGCCAGCACCATGGGGGGCACTGAAGCTTTCTTT. This sequence joins TRBV7-9 and TRBJ1-1; a weak D match, TRBD1 (5 bases). Germline assignment: CDR1 SEHNR and CDR2 FQNEAQ (reference sequence). Trimming removed 7 bases at V and 4 bases at J, with 10 bases between. This CDR3 contains 12 residues. Full variable domain (rest looked up from reference TRBV7-9 and TRBJ1-1): DTGVSQNPRHKITKRGQNVTFRCDPISEHNRLYWYRQTLGQGPEFLTYFQNEAQLEKSRLLSDRFSAERPKGSFSTLEIQRTEQGDSAMYLCASTMGGTEAFFGQGTRLTVV.

Here the CDR3 DNA reads TGTGCCTGTACCGGACAGGGATACTACGAGCAGTACTTC. This gives the protein CACTGQGYYEQYF. V is TRBV30 and J is TRBJ2-7, with 8 bases identical to TRBD1. Germline V gene sequence: CDR1 GTSNPN, CDR2 SVGIG (reference sequence). V dropped 6 bases and J dropped 3; count of bases not matched to a gene: 7. This CDR3 has 13 residues.

For the CDR3, the DNA is TGTGCCAGCAGCTTAGTACCGGGGGGGGGCCGGGGGAACACTGAAGCTTTCTTT. This codes for CASSLVPGGGRGNTEAFF. V is TRBV7-9 and J is TRBJ1-1; D is perhaps TRBD1 (6 bases). CDR1 is SEHNR and CDR2 is FQNEAQ in the germline V gene (reference sequence). The CDR3 length is 18 residues. V was shortened by 1 base and J by 1 base, with 19 bases between the two germline ends.

On this clonotype itself: Given the absence of the conserved phenylalanine or tryptophan at the CDR3 end, a read error is likely. The chain uses TRBV10-3 and TRBJ1-2; the D gene is possibly TRBD1 (5 bases). Germline V gives CDR1 ENHRY, CDR2 SYGVKD. Deletions cut 4 bases from V and 0 bases from J, with 9 bases between. There are 14 residues in the CDR3. CDR3 residues: CAISGGVANYGYTL. The CDR3 region has the DNA TGTGCCATCAGTGGGGGGGTAGCTAACTATGGCTACACCCTC.

This chain joins TRBV18 and TRBJ2-6; 11 nucleotides agree with TRBD2. Per germline, CDR1 KGHSH and CDR2 LQKENI. CDR3 length: 19 amino acids. Unmatched junction bases numbered 20, after V lost 10 bases and J lost 6 bases. The CDR3 reads CAIQGRLAGLAGEANVLTF. CDR3 sequence (DNA): TGTGCCATACAGGGGAGACTAGCGGGGCTCGCAGGTGAGGCCAACGTCCTGACTTTC.

The V and J genes are TRBV18 and TRBJ2-2, with TRBD1 identical over 11 bases. The ends lost 3 bases at V and 7 bases at J; junction bases unmatched: 13. Germline CDR1 KGHSH, CDR2 LQKENI. The CDR3 length is 18 residues. This CDR3 is CASSPVPGQGAKFGELFF. CDR3 bases: TGTGCCAGCTCACCGGTGCCCGGACAGGGGGCGAAATTCGGGGAGCTGTTTTTT.